Shown below are 25 T cell receptor beta chains from a single sample sequenced in a study of cytomegalovirus exposure and HLA in healthy donors. Amplification used 60 Vbeta primers and 13 Jbeta primers. Clones were sequenced by immunoSEQ multiplex PCR, and TCRdb holds only the in-frame ones, with some missing. The sample holds some 70,000 clones, roughly 76% seen once. The specimen sequenced was PBMCs. These receptors originate from a man aged 18-30 years in good health and CMV-seronegative.

This chain links TRBV9 with TRBJ2-3; 8 positions match TRBD1. V lost 0 bases to trimming and J lost 4 bases; unmatched junction nucleotides: 4. The length of the CDR3 is 15 residues. Germline CDR1 reads SGDLS; CDR2 reads YYNGEE. The DNA of the CDR3 is TGTGCCAGCAGCGTAGTTGGACAGGGCCCAGATACGCAGTATTTT. It is translated as CASSVVGQGPDTQYF.

The chain uses TRBV7-6 and TRBJ2-2, with TRBD1 matching over 7 bases. In germline, CDR1 is SGHVS, CDR2 FNYEAQ. The V gene end was trimmed by 8 bases and the J gene end by 4 bases; junction bases not matched to a gene: 19. This CDR3 is built from 18 residues. The CDR3 sequence: CASQILPTTGDSTGELFF. The CDR3 DNA follows: TGTGCCAGCCAGATACTCCCCACTACAGGGGACAGCACCGGGGAGCTGTTTTTT.

The V call is TRBV7-9, the J call TRBJ2-5, with 8 bases aligning to TRBD1. The CDR3 contains 15 residues. Unmatched junction bases numbered 6, after V lost 2 bases and J lost 4 bases. The germline V gene has CDR1 SEHNR and CDR2 FQNEAQ (reference sequence). The CDR3 reads CASSLRTGPVETQYF. Here the CDR3 DNA reads TGTGCCAGCAGCTTAAGGACAGGGCCGGTAGAGACCCAGTACTTC.

V usage is TRBV7-8 and J usage is TRBJ1-2, with TRBD1 identical over 9 bases. The V gene's germline CDR1 is SGHVS and CDR2 FQNEAQ. V lost 2 bases and J lost 10; bases outside the gene matches: 11. This CDR3 is built from 15 residues. CDR3 amino acids: CASSLLPGTGRNYTF. The CDR3 coding sequence is TGTGCCAGCAGCTTACTCCCGGGGACAGGGCGAAACTACACCTTC.

This chain connects TRBV2 to TRBJ2-7; D is perhaps TRBD2 (6 bases). CDR1 is SNHLY and CDR2 is FYNNEI in the germline V gene. Trimming cost V 5 bases and J 3 bases, with 14 bases left between them. This CDR3 region has 14 residues. The chain's CDR3 is CASSFGTVIYEQYF. CDR3 nucleotides: TGTGCCAGCAGTTTCGGGACTGTCATCTACGAGCAGTACTTC.

The chain couples TRBV28 to TRBJ2-5; tentatively, D is TRBD2 (5 bases). CDR1 is MDHEN, CDR2 SYDVKM, per germline. The CDR3 has 14 residues. The V end was cut by 5 bases, the J end by 5 bases, with 15 bases between. The CDR3 sequence is CASSALEGVETQYF. CDR3 bases: TGTGCCAGCAGTGCCCTCGAGGGAGTGGAGACCCAGTACTTC.

The chain combines TRBV19 with TRBJ1-4, with D maybe TRBD1 (5 bases). The V end was cut by 6 bases, the J end by 1 base, with 15 bases between. Germline CDR1 LNHDA, CDR2 SQIVND (reference sequence). The CDR3 runs to 16 residues. The CDR3 sequence is CASSAGSSGTNEKLFF. CDR3 bases: TGTGCCAGTAGCGCAGGGAGTAGCGGAACTAATGAAAAACTGTTTTTT.

The gene calls are TRBV5-1 and TRBJ2-5, with 12 bases lining up with TRBD1. J lost 9 bases, V lost 4 bases, and 31 bases had no gene match. The CDR3 runs to 22 residues. Looked up from germline, CDR1 is SGHRS and CDR2 is YFSETQ. CDR3 nucleotides: TGCGCCAGCAGCGATCCTTTCCGGTCGGGACAGGGGGCTAGGGTATCTGGGGAGGCCCAGTACTTC. Residues: CASSDPFRSGQGARVSGEAQYF.

The rearrangement uses TRBV5-1 and TRBJ2-7; 8 nucleotides line up with TRBD1. The CDR3 length is 14 residues. The V and J ends lost 3 bases and 2 bases, in that order; junction bases with no gene match: 4. Germline values: CDR1 SGHRS, CDR2 YFSETQ. The CDR3 nucleotides are TGCGCCAGCAGCTCCCAGGGGGCCACCTACGAGCAGTACTTC. This gives the protein CASSSQGATYEQYF.

Only a few counts were recorded for this clone. The chain is built from TRBV5-4 and TRBJ2-5; the match to TRBD2 covers 11 bases. Trimming removed 0 bases from V and 1 base from J; junction bases left unmatched: 2. The CDR3 extends over 16 amino acids. The germline V gene has CDR1 SGHNT and CDR2 YYREEE (reference sequence). The CDR3 DNA sequence: TGTGCCAGCAGCTTGGATCTAGCGGGGGGCCAAGAGACCCAGTACTTC. Its protein product is CASSLDLAGGQETQYF.

The gene calls are TRBV28 and TRBJ2-1; possibly TRBD2 for D (6 bases). V was pared by 8 bases and J by 2 bases, with 22 bases between. The CDR3 contains 17 residues. Per the germline V gene, CDR1 is MDHEN and CDR2 is SYDVKM. CDR3 DNA sequence: TGTGCCAGCCCTCCCCACGCAGGGACTCCAACCTACAATGAGCAGTTCTTC. It encodes CASPPHAGTPTYNEQFF.

This sequence joins TRBV7-2 and TRBJ1-5; 9 nucleotides align to TRBD1. Germline V CDR1 and CDR2: SGHTA, FQGNSA. There are 13 residues in the CDR3. V lost 5 bases and J lost 7; bases outside the gene matches: 3. CDR3 coding DNA: TGTGCCAGCAGCCTAGACAGGGGGCAGCCCCAGCATTTT. This sequence encodes CASSLDRGQPQHF.

This sequence joins TRBV4-3 and TRBJ2-1, with TRBD2 matching 13 bases. V lost 4 bases, J lost 2 bases, and 2 bases stayed unmatched. The germline V gene encodes CDR1 LGHNA and CDR2 YSLEER. This CDR3 is 16 amino acids long. The CDR3 region has the DNA TGCGCCAGCAGCCCCACTAGCGGGGGGGCCTACAATGAGCAGTTCTTC. This codes for CASSPTSGGAYNEQFF.

A few counts support this clone. The gene calls are TRBV18 and TRBJ1-2; 10 bases are a match to TRBD1. The V gene end was trimmed by 4 bases and the J gene end by 4 bases; junction bases not matched to a gene: 18. This CDR3 has 19 residues. Germline V gene data show CDR1 as KGHSH and CDR2 as LQKENI. CDR3 DNA: TGTGCCAGCTCACTCGTCCCAGGAAATGACAGGGGGCGCAGCTATGGCTACACCTTC. Translating gives CASSLVPGNDRGRSYGYTF.

This clone was counted between two and nine times. The chain joins TRBV18 to TRBJ1-2; 12 bases are shared with TRBD1. Germline CDR1 KGHSH, CDR2 LQKENI. J gave up 8 bases and V 3 bases, and 7 bases lay outside the gene matches. The CDR3 loop spans 15 amino acids. CDR3 protein: CASSPGQGATRGYTF. The CDR3 DNA sequence: TGTGCCAGCTCACCGGGACAGGGGGCGACTCGGGGCTACACCTTC.

V gene TRBV5-1 combines with J gene TRBJ1-6; D is ambiguous. There are 15 residues in the CDR3. Germline CDR1 SGHRS, CDR2 YFSETQ. Trimming removed 0 bases at V and 7 bases at J, with 11 bases between. Here the CDR3 reads CASSLDGERNSPLHF. DNA of the CDR3: TGCGCCAGCAGCTTGGACGGGGAGAGGAATTCACCCCTCCACTTT.

V gene TRBV2 combines with J gene TRBJ1-5, with D unresolved. Germline loops: CDR1 SNHLY, CDR2 FYNNEI. Deletions cut 3 bases from V and 4 bases from J, with 10 bases between. The CDR3 sequence is 14 residues long. This CDR3 reads CASSDHTWNQPQHF. DNA for the CDR3: TGTGCCAGCAGTGATCACACGTGGAATCAGCCCCAGCATTTT.

The gene calls are TRBV7-9 and TRBJ1-1; a weak D match, TRBD1 (5 bases). This CDR3 is built from 15 residues. The ends were cut back, 1 base at V and 4 bases at J, with 13 bases in the middle. Germline CDR1 reads SEHNR; CDR2 reads FQNEAQ (reference sequence). Written as DNA, the CDR3 is TGTGCCAGCAGCTTAGGCTGGGGCGAAGGCACTGAAGCTTTCTTT. Translation gives CASSLGWGEGTEAFF.

The chain links TRBV21-1 to TRBJ2-6; TRBD1 is the table's D call, not checked against the DNA. TRBV21-1 represents a pseudogene. The CDR3 has 15 amino acids. CDR3 nucleotides: TGTGCCAGCAGCAAAGGACACTCTGGGGCCAACGTCCTGACTTTC. This translates into CASSKGHSGANVLTF.

This chain joins TRBV7-7 and TRBJ2-5; 11 nucleotides agree with TRBD2. CDR3 length: 16 residues. J was trimmed by 5 bases and V by 1 base; bases with no gene match: 6. Germline assignment: CDR1 SSHAT and CDR2 FNYEAQ (reference sequence). Written as DNA, the CDR3 is TGTGCCAGCAGCTTAGGAGGACTAGCGGGTTTGGAGACCCAGTACTTC. Protein: CASSLGGLAGLETQYF.

The rearrangement uses TRBV4-3 and TRBJ1-6; D gene unclear. V was clipped by 1 base and J by 10 bases, with 14 bases between them. The CDR3 runs to 15 residues. CDR1 and CDR2 (germline): LGHNA, YSLEER. The CDR3: CASSQVPGVGSPLHF. The CDR3 region has the DNA TGCGCCAGCAGCCAAGTGCCCGGGGTAGGGTCACCCCTCCACTTT.

About this clone: The same CDR3 also results from other DNA sequences found in this sample. J is TRBJ2-3 and V is TRBV19; 7 bases line up with TRBD1. This CDR3 is built from 14 residues. The V gene's germline CDR1 is LNHDA and CDR2 SQIVND (reference sequence). J lost 4 bases, V lost 1 base, and 2 bases had no gene match. CDR3 amino acids: CASSIGQGPDTQYF. CDR3 DNA sequence: TGTGCCAGTAGTATAGGACAGGGTCCAGATACGCAGTATTTT. The full variable domain, rest sourced from reference TRBV19 and TRBJ2-3, is DGGITQSPKYLFRKEGQNVTLSCEQNLNHDAMYWYRQDPGQGLRLIYYSQIVNDFQKGDIAEGYSVSREKKESFPLTVTSAQKNPTAFYLCASSIGQGPDTQYFGPGTRLTVL.

The chain has TRBV10-3 and TRBJ2-5; tentative D call: TRBD1 (6 bases). The germline V and J ends were trimmed by 6 bases and 2 bases, with 7 bases remaining between them. The CDR3 is 12 amino acids. Germline V gives CDR1 ENHRY, CDR2 SYGVKD. CDR3 bases: TGTGCCATCAGCACAGGGCAAGAGACCCAGTACTTC. It specifies CAISTGQETQYF.

This chain links TRBV19 with TRBJ1-6, with a tentative D call TRBD1 (5 bases). CDR1 is LNHDA and CDR2 is SQIVND in the germline V gene (reference sequence). The CDR3 totals 14 residues. V gave up 10 bases and J gave up 0 bases, with 10 bases separating them. The CDR3 loop is CATQGSSYNSPLHF. CDR3 in DNA: TGTGCCACCCAGGGAAGCTCCTATAATTCACCCCTCCACTTT.

This clone came up once. This rearrangement joins TRBV7-3 to TRBJ2-3; a weak D match, TRBD2 (7 bases). The CDR3 loop spans 15 amino acids. The V gene lost 4 bases and the J gene lost 3 bases, with 14 bases spanning the gap. Germline values: CDR1 SGHTA, CDR2 FQGTGA. CDR3 amino acids: CASSSTGGGTDTQYF. In DNA form, the CDR3 reads TGTGCCAGCAGCTCCACGGGGGGCGGGACAGATACGCAGTATTTT.